The rows below give T cell receptor beta chains drawn from one sample of a study of cytomegalovirus exposure and HLA in healthy donors. Sequencing used immunoSEQ multiplex PCR; TCRdb keeps in-frame clones, though not all of them. This table holds over 100,000 clones, roughly 80% found once. Material: PBMCs. The receptors originated from a male donor in good health and CMV-seronegative. Both conserved end residues are part of each CDR3. D genes are given only for firm matches. Size tells how often a clone was seen (once, few, many) or the class of an expanded clone, and some rows leave it out.

>TRBJ2-1|.|TRBV18|.
CASSPNTNNEQFF
TGTGCCAGCTCACCTAACACGAACAATGAGCAGTTCTTC
>TRBJ2-2|.|TRBV14|TRBD2
CASSQGLAGGPVELFF
TGTGCCAGCAGCCAAGGTCTAGCGGGGGGGCCCGTGGAGCTGTTTTTT
>TRBJ1-5|.|TRBV21-1|.
CASSAMQGGSCNQPQHF
TGTGCCAGCAGCGCGATGCAGGGTGGATCATGCAATCAGCCCCAGCATTTT
>TRBJ2-7|.|TRBV2|.
CASSERGRDSYEQYF
TGTGCCAGCAGTGAACGCGGCAGGGATTCCTACGAGCAGTACTTC
>TRBJ2-1|.|TRBV5-1|.
CASSLVEQGSDEQFF
TGCGCCAGCAGCTTGGTCGAACAGGGCTCGGATGAGCAGTTCTTC
>TRBJ2-1|.|TRBV5-1|TRBD2
CASSLAGGPFREQFF
TGCGCCAGCAGCTTAGCGGGAGGGCCATTTCGTGAGCAGTTCTTC
>TRBJ2-1|.|TRBV27|.
CASSLSSGNEQFF
TGTGCCAGCAGTTTATCGTCCGGGAATGAGCAGTTCTTC
>TRBJ2-5|.|TRBV18|TRBD2
CASSPQLAGGQETQYF
TGTGCCAGCTCACCACAACTAGCGGGGGGACAAGAGACCCAGTACTTC
>TRBJ2-3|once|TRBV4-2|TRBD2
CASSQGLAGGPSTDTQYF
TGTGCCAGCAGCCAGGGACTAGCGGGGGGACCTAGCACAGATACGCAGTATTTT
>TRBJ2-1|once|TRBV18|TRBD2
CASTIRTGNPGLAGTNEQFF
TGTGCCAGCACTATCCGGACAGGCAACCCGGGACTAGCGGGGACCAATGAGCAGTTCTTC
>TRBJ2-7|.|TRBV4-3|TRBD1
CASSQPGTALNF
TGCGCCAGCAGCCAACCCGGGACAGCGCTAAACTTC
>TRBJ2-2|.|TRBV19|TRBD2
CASRVQAGAGELFF
TGTGCCAGTAGAGTCCAAGCGGGAGCCGGGGAGCTGTTTTTT
>TRBJ2-3|few|TRBV6-5|TRBD1
CASSPPQGGTDTQYF
TGTGCCAGCAGTCCCCCACAGGGGGGCACAGATACGCAGTATTTT
>TRBJ2-7|.|TRBV13|.
CASSLVDEQYF
TGTGCCAGCAGTTTAGTAGACGAGCAGTACTTC
>TRBJ1-1|few|TRBV7-2|TRBD1
CASSAPGQGEAFF
TGTGCCAGCAGCGCACCGGGACAGGGTGAAGCTTTCTTT
>TRBJ1-1|.|TRBV5-1|.
CASSLGGGGPEAFF
TGCGCCAGCAGCTTAGGGGGTGGAGGACCTGAAGCTTTCTTT
>TRBJ2-7|.|TRBV5-1|.
CAGSAGSWSGTYEQYF
TGCGCCGGCAGCGCCGGCTCCTGGTCAGGTACCTACGAGCAGTACTTC
>TRBJ1-5|.|TRBV6-5|.
CASTPGAGANQPQHF
TGTGCCAGCACTCCCGGCGCAGGGGCGAATCAGCCCCAGCATTTT
>TRBJ1-4|.|TRBV18|.
CASSLSTLRDEKLFF
TGTGCCAGCTCACTCTCTACACTACGAGATGAAAAACTGTTTTTT
>TRBJ2-6|.|TRBV18|.
CASSPWAGGSSGANVLTF
TGTGCCAGCTCACCTTGGGCAGGAGGGAGCTCTGGGGCCAACGTCCTGACTTTC
>TRBJ2-1|.|TRBV7-9|.
CSSSGPQGNEQFF
TGTTCCAGCAGCGGCCCACAGGGAAATGAGCAGTTCTTC
>TRBJ2-3|.|TRBV28|TRBD2
CASTRGGGGRAKITDTQYF
TGTGCCAGCACAAGGGGGGGAGGCGGGAGGGCAAAGATTACAGATACGCAGTATTTT
>TRBJ1-1|.|TRBV28|.
CASYTGSWVTTEAFF
TGTGCCAGCTATACAGGTTCATGGGTTACGACTGAAGCTTTCTTT
>TRBJ1-3|.|TRBV29-1|.
CSVEGRPGSSGNTIYF
TGCAGCGTTGAAGGGCGCCCAGGAAGCTCTGGAAACACCATATATTTT
>TRBJ1-1|.|TRBV9|.
CASSVAEVNTEAFF
TGTGCCAGCAGCGTAGCCGAGGTGAACACTGAAGCTTTCTTT
>TRBJ2-7|.|TRBV28|.
CASSPRGAANYEQYF
TGTGCCAGCAGTCCCAGGGGGGCAGCTAACTACGAGCAGTACTTC
>TRBJ2-3|.|TRBV14|.
CASSSSADTQYF
TGTGCCAGCAGCAGTAGCGCAGATACGCAGTATTTT
>TRBJ2-5|few|TRBV18|TRBD2
CASSPPLLAAETQYF
TGTGCCAGCTCACCACCGTTACTAGCGGCGGAGACCCAGTACTTC
>TRBJ1-1|once|TRBV28|.
CASSFEPLSTEAFF
TGTGCCAGCAGTTTTGAACCCCTTAGCACTGAAGCTTTCTTT
>TRBJ1-4|few|TRBV6-5|.
CASRSGSFPNEKLFF
TGTGCCAGCAGATCTGGCTCTTTTCCTAATGAAAAACTGTTTTTT
>TRBJ2-2|.|TRBV30|.
CAWSVLSLAGELFF
TGTGCCTGGAGTGTACTGAGTCTCGCCGGGGAGCTGTTTTTT
>TRBJ1-2|.|TRBV28|.
CASSSPRQGYTF
TGTGCCAGCAGTTCCCCAAGACAAGGCTACACCTTC